The clone carrying this T cell receptor beta chain was recorded many times. What it binds is not known. This entry belongs to a study of T cell repertoires in cytomegalovirus infection. Study at large: Public TCR beta signatures marked donors with CMV infection and the matching HLA. Study-wide results and limits: Ex vivo, HLA-C-restricted CMV-specific TCR beta clonotypes prevailed over the rest of the response. Totalled public TCR beta family frequency picked out people who carried CMV plus the relevant HLA.

From germline, CDR1 is SGHTA and CDR2 FQGNSA. V shed 3 bases and J shed 7 bases, with 13 bases lying between them. This CDR3 is 15 amino acids long. One entry per CDR3 protein, called by TCRdb with MiXCR from the reads. The table includes about 250,000 distinct CDR3 sequences, around 6.2% detected once. Sequencing input: PBMCs. This receptor was taken from a human donor in good health (CMV status not recorded). Some clones in this sample may be carry-over from other donors' samples. This sequence joins TRBV7-2 and TRBJ1-6; possibly TRBD1 for D (6 bases). CDR3 nucleotide sequence: TGTGCCAGCAGCTTCTCCGGGACATTGAATTCACCCCTCCACTTT. Its translation: CASSFSGTLNSPLHF.